This TCR beta chain was captured by sequencing in a study of blood T cell repertoires in COVID-19. Across the whole study: The study drew acute and convalescent COVID-19 samples from the United States, Italy and Spain.

Trimming at V came to 4 bases and at J to 5 bases, leaving 14 bases not matched to a gene. CDR1 is SGHRS and CDR2 is YFSETQ in the germline V gene. CDR3 size: 16 residues. Method: immunoSEQ multiplex PCR; TCRdb's copy keeps in-frame clones and lacks some. The table records 350,000 to 450,000 clones, more than 85% of them present only once. The rearrangement joins TRBV5-1 to TRBJ2-5; 7 bases fit TRBD2. The sequence derives from a woman aged 40 to 50 who had been exposed to COVID-19. The sequencing sample was made of PBMCs or T cells enriched from blood (not recorded which). The CDR3 region is CASSRVMSGGGETQYF. The DNA for the CDR3 is TGCGCCAGCAGCCGAGTAATGTCGGGGGGAGGCGAGACCCAGTACTTC.